Described below is a single T cell receptor beta chain sequence and its context. The data originate from a study of PD-L1 blockade in urothelial cancer. Study context: At 3 weeks (second dose) and 6 weeks after starting treatment, blood was analyzed. Peripheral blood specimens exhibited a median yield of approximately 150,000 T cells.

Germline values: CDR1 MNHNY, CDR2 SVGAGI (reference sequence). The CDR3 is 13 residues long. Trimming left V 0 bases short and J 5 bases short, with 5 bases between. The time point is: pretreatment peripheral blood. Method: immunoSEQ multiplex PCR; TCRdb's copy keeps in-frame clones and lacks some. The profile covers 130,000 or so clones, with 65% to 85% appearing a single time and 3.2% taken by the ten largest. The input for sequencing was PBMCs, taken around atezolizumab (anti-PD-L1) treatment. This chain uses TRBV6-6 with TRBJ1-5; D unresolved. This sequence originates from a man aged 45-60 years with urothelial cancer. The CDR3 DNA sequence: TGTGCCAGCAGTTACTCCCTCTATCAGCCCCAGCATTTT. It translates to CASSYSLYQPQHF.